This TCR beta chain was observed in a study of OX40 agonist ivuxolimab in advanced cancers. Study background: Those treated in dose escalation had hepatocellular carcinoma, melanoma, renal cell cancer or head and neck cancer. Three dose-escalation patients had partial responses: one with hepatocellular carcinoma and two with cutaneous melanoma. Study-wide findings and caveats: The study observed clonal expansion of CD4+ and CD8+ blood T cells by week 6 at 0.1 to 3.0 mg/kg.

The CDR3 consists of 14 residues. Germline V gene lookup returns CDR1 SGDLS and CDR2 YYNGEE. With V trimmed by 0 bases and J by 9 bases, 6 bases remained unmatched. Assay: immunoSEQ multiplex PCR; the TCRdb copy retains only in-frame clones and omits some. The sample holds roughly 90,000 clones, approximately 90% seen once. Of note for this clone: Antigen: not known.

Enrollment shut out patients with autoimmune disease history or systemic immunosuppression. This clonotype was sampled from an adult with an advanced solid tumor such as melanoma, head and neck, liver or kidney cancer. The chain joins TRBV9 to TRBJ2-7, with 10 positions matching TRBD2. The material sequenced was CD4+ or CD8+ T cells sorted from blood, taken in a trial of the OX40 agonist ivuxolimab. In nucleotides, the CDR3 is TGTGCCAGCAGCGTAGGGCTAGCGGGGGAGGCGCAGTACTTC. This translates into CASSVGLAGEAQYF.